These 12 T cell receptor beta chains were sequenced from one sample in a study of blood T cell repertoires in COVID-19. Produced via immunoSEQ multiplex PCR; TCRdb's table is partial and in-frame only. The sample carries around 470,000 clones, roughly 88% recorded once. Sequenced input: PBMCs or T cells enriched from blood (not recorded which). These receptors were collected from a man younger than 30 who had recovered from COVID-19.

The J gene is TRBJ2-1, the V gene TRBV10-3; 8 bases fit TRBD1. There are 12 residues in the CDR3. Germline assignment: CDR1 ENHRY and CDR2 SYGVKD. V was pared by 6 bases and J by 5 bases, with 0 bases of the junction left unmatched. The CDR3 protein is CAIRGQDNEQFF. The CDR3 coding sequence is TGTGCCATCAGGGGACAGGACAATGAGCAGTTCTTC.

This chain connects TRBV7-9 to TRBJ1-6; no clear D gene. CDR3 length equals 13 residues. Germline assignment: CDR1 SEHNR and CDR2 FQNEAQ (reference sequence). V was clipped by 2 bases and J by 9 bases, with 8 bases between them. CDR3 in amino acids: CASSLSGSSPLHF. CDR3 sequence (DNA): TGTGCCAGCAGCTTAAGTGGGAGTTCACCCCTCCACTTT.

The J gene is TRBJ2-1, the V gene TRBV7-8, with TRBD2 matching over 12 bases. This CDR3 is 17 amino acids long. J lost 7 bases, V lost 0 bases, and 7 bases had no gene match. CDR1 and CDR2 (germline): SGHVS, FQNEAQ. In DNA form, the CDR3 reads TGTGCCAGCAGCTTAGCTCGACTAGCGGGAGTATATAATGAGCAGTTCTTC. Amino acid sequence: CASSLARLAGVYNEQFF. The variable domain in full, completed from reference TRBV7-8 and TRBJ2-1, reads GAGVSQSPRYKVAKRGQDVALRCDPISGHVSLFWYQQALGQGPEFLTYFQNEAQLDKSGLPSDRFFAERPEGSVSTLKIQRTQQEDSAVYLCASSLARLAGVYNEQFFGPGTRLTVL.

J is TRBJ1-3 and V is TRBV6-5; TRBD1 aligns across 9 bases. V lost 8 bases, J lost 4 bases, and 9 bases stayed unmatched. The CDR3 has 15 amino acids. In germline, CDR1 is MNHEY, CDR2 SVGAGI. CDR3 sequence: CASRMDRGPGNTIYF. The CDR3 bases are TGTGCCAGCCGCATGGACAGGGGTCCGGGAAACACCATATATTTT.

The chain joins TRBV7-2 to TRBJ1-3, with D uncertain. The CDR3 contains 15 residues. Deletions cut 1 base from V and 0 bases from J, with 7 bases between. Germline V gives CDR1 SGHTA, CDR2 FQGNSA. For the CDR3, the DNA is TGTGCCAGCAGCTTAGATTCGGTCTCTGGAAACACCATATATTTT. It translates to CASSLDSVSGNTIYF.

The rearrangement links TRBV5-1 to TRBJ2-7, with 10 positions matching TRBD1. The germline V gene encodes CDR1 SGHRS and CDR2 YFSETQ. This CDR3 is built from 15 residues. The J segment lost 5 bases and the V segment lost 5 bases, leaving 10 bases of the junction unmatched. The CDR3 DNA follows: TGCGCCAGCAGTCGTACCGGGACAGGGGTAAACGAGCAGTACTTC. Translating gives CASSRTGTGVNEQYF. Full variable domain (missing parts from reference TRBV5-1 and TRBJ2-7): KAGVTQTPRYLIKTRGQQVTLSCSPISGHRSVSWYQQTPGQGLQFLFEYFSETQRNKGNFPGRFSGRQFSNSRSEMNVSTLELGDSALYLCASSRTGTGVNEQYFGPGTRLTVT.

A remark on this clone: The same CDR3 is also encoded by other DNA sequences in this sample. The V gene is TRBV19, the J gene TRBJ1-5, with a tentative D call TRBD1 (5 bases). Trimming pared 5 bases from V and 2 bases from J, leaving 10 bases between. Germline CDR1 is LNHDA and CDR2 is SQIVND (reference sequence). The CDR3 loop spans 14 amino acids. The CDR3, as DNA: TGTGCCAGTAGTTTTCAGGGCGGCAATCAGCCCCAGCATTTT. As protein: CASSFQGGNQPQHF.

The chain employs TRBV11-3 and TRBJ2-1; D possibly corresponds to TRBD2 (5 bases). V lost 4 bases and J 4 bases, leaving 8 bases between the germline ends. The germline V gene has CDR1 SGHNT and CDR2 YENEEA. This CDR3 contains 13 residues. This chain's CDR3 is CASSWTSYNEQFF. CDR3 in DNA: TGTGCCAGCAGCTGGACTTCTTACAATGAGCAGTTCTTC.

The CDR3 region is CASSVTGGLSNQPQHF. The CDR3 coding sequence is TGTGCCAGCAGTGTCACAGGGGGCCTTAGCAATCAGCCCCAGCATTTT. The rearrangement uses TRBV27 and TRBJ1-5; TRBD1 matches at 9 bases. V was clipped by 5 bases and J by 0 bases; unmatched bases: 5. The germline V gene encodes CDR1 MNHEY and CDR2 SMNVEV (reference sequence). The CDR3 consists of 16 residues.

V gene TRBV27 combines with J gene TRBJ1-6, with TRBD1 matching 7 bases. This CDR3 region has 18 residues. V shed 2 bases and J 0 bases; nucleotides not matched to a gene: 7. The germline gives CDR1 MNHEY, CDR2 SMNVEV (reference sequence). CDR3 DNA: TGTGCCAGCAGTTTACGACAGGGTCCAAGCTCCTATAATTCACCCCTCCACTTT. This codes for CASSLRQGPSSYNSPLHF.

This clone came up once. The chain has TRBV30 and TRBJ2-1; 10 bases fit TRBD2. The CDR3 is 16 residues long. Germline values: CDR1 GTSNPN, CDR2 SVGIG (reference sequence). The V gene end was trimmed by 0 bases and the J gene end by 7 bases; junction bases not matched to a gene: 9. CDR3 nucleotide sequence: TGTGCCTGGAGTGTCCGTCGGACTAGCGGCTATAATGAGCAGTTCTTC. This codes for CAWSVRRTSGYNEQFF.

V usage is TRBV28 and J usage is TRBJ2-5, with TRBD2 as a possible D gene (5 bases). Germline V gives CDR1 MDHEN, CDR2 SYDVKM. CDR3 size: 14 residues. Trimming stripped 5 bases from V and 5 bases from J, with 15 bases between. CDR3 protein: CASSPQDYDETQYF. CDR3 sequence (DNA): TGTGCCAGCAGTCCCCAAGACTACGACGAGACCCAGTACTTC.